This T cell receptor (beta chain) was identified during a study of T cells after yellow fever vaccination. Study results and caveats: On re-exposure, the response was weaker but peaked faster, at day 5 versus 15. Booster sampling recovered most clones from primary vaccination (nearly 98% CD4, approximately 90% CD8).

Per the germline V gene, CDR1 is MNHEY and CDR2 is SVGAGI. This CDR3 region has 15 residues. V lost 0 bases, J lost 4 bases, and 12 bases lay in between. 5'RACE template switching produced TCR cDNA carrying a universal primer site and UMIs. MiXCR, applied by TCRdb to the 5' RACE reads, yields one record per CDR3 protein. Here the sample spans over 85,000 distinct CDR3 sequences, approximately 8.4% being singletons. This sample comprised CD8+ T cells not binding an NS4B(214-222) dextramer, sorted from PBMCs, obtained approximately 16 days after the first yellow fever vaccination. The origin of this receptor is a man between 18 and 35 years old who received the YFV17D yellow fever vaccine. This chain joins TRBV6-5 and TRBJ2-5; D assignment may be TRBD1 or TRBD2 (5 bases each). CDR3 sequence reads: CASSYSSGGRETQYF. CDR3 DNA sequence: TGTGCCAGCAGTTACTCGAGTGGGGGACGAGAGACCCAGTACTTC.